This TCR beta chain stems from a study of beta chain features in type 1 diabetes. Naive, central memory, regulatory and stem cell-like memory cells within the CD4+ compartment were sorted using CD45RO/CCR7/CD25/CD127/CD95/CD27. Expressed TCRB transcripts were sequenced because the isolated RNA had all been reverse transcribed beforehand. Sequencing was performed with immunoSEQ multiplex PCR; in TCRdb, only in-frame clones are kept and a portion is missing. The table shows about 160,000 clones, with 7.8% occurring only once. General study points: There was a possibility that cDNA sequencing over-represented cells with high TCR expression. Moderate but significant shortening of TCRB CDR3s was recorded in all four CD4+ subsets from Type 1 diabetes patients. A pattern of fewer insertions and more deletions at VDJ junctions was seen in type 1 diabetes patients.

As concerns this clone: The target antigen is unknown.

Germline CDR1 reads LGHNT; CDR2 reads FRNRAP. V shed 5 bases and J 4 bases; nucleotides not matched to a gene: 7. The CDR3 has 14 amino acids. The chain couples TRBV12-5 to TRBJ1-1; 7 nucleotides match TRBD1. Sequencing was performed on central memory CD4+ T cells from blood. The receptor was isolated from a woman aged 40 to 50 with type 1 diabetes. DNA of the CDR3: TGTGCTAGTGGTGTAAGGGACAGCCCCACTGAAGCTTTCTTT. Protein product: CASGVRDSPTEAFF.